This T cell receptor (beta chain) is from a study of beta chain features in type 1 diabetes. Expressed TCRB transcripts got sequenced, as all isolated RNA was reverse transcribed. Method: immunoSEQ multiplex PCR; TCRdb's copy keeps in-frame clones and lacks some. The sample has about 930,000 clones, 15% to 20% seen once. This clone showed up just a few times. One junction end disagrees with the germline gene, perhaps due to a read error. The specimen sequenced was naive CD4+ T cells from blood. This clonotype was sampled from a woman between 18 and 29 years old in good health.

Here the CDR3 reads CASSYQTGLTEAFF. The CDR3 DNA follows: TGTGCTAGCAGCTACCAGACAGGGCTCACTGAAGCTTTCTTT. The rearrangement joins TRBV7-7 to TRBJ1-1; TRBD1 aligns across 7 bases. The CDR3 extends over 14 amino acids. Germline CDR1 is SSHAT and CDR2 is FNYEAQ (reference sequence).